A single T cell receptor (beta chain) is shown here with its context. Its antigen is still unknown. The record originates from a study of a mutant IDH1 vaccine in newly diagnosed glioma. Study summary: Vaccination began 4-6 weeks post radiotherapy alone, or with temozolomide cycles. Treated patients comprised about 60% males and around 38% females, mean age roughly 44 years. The week-35 safety follow-up was V12, and the week-47 study end was V13.

The protocol was immunoSEQ multiplex PCR, while the TCRdb copy is restricted to in-frame clones and leaves out a portion. The data contain some 48,000 clones, around four fifths of them singletons. This CDR3 comprises 13 residues. V lost 5 bases, J lost 13 bases, and 5 bases stayed unmatched. CDR1 and CDR2 (germline): PRHDT, FYEKMQ (reference sequence). Specified time point: week 35, safety follow-up. In every dose of vaccine, 300 ug of mutant IDH1 20-mer peptide was given alongside topical imiquimod. Each tumor in the donors was a new WHO grade 3 or 4 astrocytoma, IDH1-mutant and ATRX-lost. The sequence derives from a man in his forties with glioma. V and J are TRBV13 and TRBJ1-4; 12 positions match TRBD1. The input for sequencing was PBMCs, taken from a glioma patient whose treatment included an IDH1 peptide vaccine. The CDR3 here is CASSRDRGLGLFF. CDR3 bases: TGTGCCAGCAGCAGGGACAGGGGGCTAGGACTGTTTTTT.